Following are 17 T cell receptor beta chains from one sample sequenced in a study of T cell responses to AZD1222 COVID-19 vaccine. Measured with immunoSEQ multiplex PCR; TCRdb has only the in-frame clones, and not every one. The sample yields 180,000 or so clones, about 89% seen once. Source: peripheral blood, taken 28 days after the second AZD1222 dose. All receptors derive from an adult who received the AZD1222 COVID-19 vaccine.

CDR3 sequence reads: CASRRGWENTEAFF. In nucleotides, the CDR3 is TGTGCCAGCAGGCGGGGGTGGGAGAACACTGAAGCTTTCTTT. The chain employs TRBV27 and TRBJ1-1, with D possibly matching TRBD1 (5 bases). The germline V gene encodes CDR1 MNHEY and CDR2 SMNVEV (reference sequence). The CDR3 runs to 14 residues. V lost 6 bases and J lost 1, with 12 bases in between.

The chain uses TRBV4-1 and TRBJ2-5; 13 bases fit TRBD2. Germline assignment: CDR1 MGHRA and CDR2 YSYEKL. There are 21 residues in the CDR3. J gave up 0 bases and V 6 bases, and 19 bases lay outside the gene matches. The CDR3 sequence: CASSPSGRLAGGRGYQETQYF. The CDR3 DNA is TGCGCCAGCAGTCCAAGTGGAAGACTAGCGGGGGGTCGCGGGTACCAAGAGACCCAGTACTTC.

This rearrangement joins TRBV6-1 to TRBJ1-2; D is ambiguous. V lost 0 bases and J 7 bases, leaving 9 bases between the germline ends. CDR3 length: 13 amino acids. Looked up from germline, CDR1 is MNHNS and CDR2 is SASEGT. In DNA form, the CDR3 reads TGTGCCAGCAGTGAAGCGACATTCTCTGGCTACACCTTC. Protein product: CASSEATFSGYTF.

The chain is built from TRBV27 and TRBJ2-3; D ambiguous. CDR3 length: 14 residues. Trimming left V 1 base short and J 0 bases short, with 5 bases between. Germline-derived CDR1 and CDR2 are MNHEY and SMNVEV (reference sequence). The CDR3 DNA reads as TGTGCCAGCAGTTTATGGGGAAGCACAGATACGCAGTATTTT. Protein: CASSLWGSTDTQYF.

The chain couples TRBV7-2 to TRBJ2-5; 13 bases agree with TRBD2. After removal of 3 bases from V and 5 bases from J, the junction contained 3 bases not matched to a gene. The CDR3 consists of 15 residues. Looked up from germline, CDR1 is SGHTA and CDR2 is FQGNSA. This CDR3 is CASSFSTSGGETQYF. The CDR3 DNA sequence: TGTGCCAGCAGCTTTTCGACTAGCGGGGGGGAGACCCAGTACTTC.

J is TRBJ1-2 and V is TRBV7-2; D gene unclear. This CDR3 has 14 residues. Trimming shortened V by 5 bases and J by 5 bases, and 15 bases separated the two germline ends. Germline V gene data show CDR1 as SGHTA and CDR2 as FQGNSA. The CDR3 sequence: CASSPGGILYGYTF. The CDR3, as DNA: TGTGCCAGCAGCCCAGGAGGGATCCTTTATGGCTACACCTTC.

The rearrangement links TRBV19 to TRBJ2-7; tentative D call: TRBD2 (5 bases). This CDR3 is built from 14 residues. The V end was cut by 3 bases, the J end by 3 bases, with 12 bases between. From germline, CDR1 is LNHDA and CDR2 SQIVND (reference sequence). This CDR3 is CASSMDLGDYEQYF. As DNA, the CDR3 is TGTGCCAGTAGTATGGATTTGGGAGACTACGAGCAGTACTTC.

CDR3 sequence: CASSGGGGSYNEQFF. CDR3 sequence (DNA): TGTGCCAGCAGTGGCGGGGGGGGCTCCTACAATGAGCAGTTCTTC. The chain is built from TRBV2 and TRBJ2-1, with 9 bases aligning to TRBD2. The CDR3 length is 15 residues. V shed 4 bases and J 0 bases; nucleotides not matched to a gene: 1. CDR1 is SNHLY, CDR2 FYNNEI, per germline.

Notes on this clone: The sample carries other DNA sequences with the same CDR3. This sequence joins TRBV5-1 and TRBJ1-1, with 7 bases that match TRBD1. Germline CDR1 reads SGHRS; CDR2 reads YFSETQ. This CDR3 spans 14 amino acids. Trimming took 4 bases from V and 2 from J; bases not matched to a gene: 5. CDR3 sequence (DNA): TGCGCCAGCAGCCCCGGGACAGTAAACACTGAAGCTTTCTTT. Amino acid sequence: CASSPGTVNTEAFF.

The chain carries TRBV7-2 and TRBJ1-1; 8 positions agree with TRBD1. The CDR3 is 13 amino acids. The V gene's germline CDR1 is SGHTA and CDR2 FQGNSA. The V and J ends lost 1 base and 11 bases, in that order; junction bases with no gene match: 6. CDR3: CASSLEGRDRAFF. CDR3 in DNA: TGTGCCAGCAGCTTAGAGGGCAGGGACAGGGCTTTCTTT.

This sequence joins TRBV18 and TRBJ2-7; D possibly matches TRBD1 or TRBD2 (5 bases each). The CDR3 runs to 12 residues. Looked up from germline, CDR1 is KGHSH and CDR2 is LQKENI. V gave up 8 bases and J gave up 0 bases, with 8 bases separating them. CDR3 loop: CASRGVSYEQYF. DNA for the CDR3: TGTGCCAGCAGAGGGGTCTCCTACGAGCAGTACTTC.

This clone was observed a single time. The chain uses TRBV5-4 and TRBJ1-2, with 7 nucleotides matching TRBD1. This CDR3 is built from 15 residues. Unmatched junction bases numbered 6, after V lost 0 bases and J lost 4 bases. CDR1 and CDR2 (germline): SGHNT, YYREEE (reference sequence). The CDR3 DNA reads as TGTGCCAGCAGCTTGGGGCCAGGGGGGGGCTATGGCTACACCTTC. Protein product: CASSLGPGGGYGYTF. Full variable domain (rest looked up from reference TRBV5-4 and TRBJ1-2): ETGVTQSPTHLIKTRGQQVTLRCSSQSGHNTVSWYQQALGQGPQFIFQYYREEENGRGNFPPRFSGLQFPNYSSELNVNALELDDSALYLCASSLGPGGGYGYTFGSGTRLTVV.

The V call is TRBV6-5, the J call TRBJ1-1; D not resolved. Germline V gene data show CDR1 as MNHEY and CDR2 as SVGAGI. The CDR3 is made up of 13 amino acids. Trimming cost V 4 bases and J 3 bases, with 9 bases left between them. CDR3 in DNA: TGTGCCAGCAGTTCCCGGGTGGACACTGAAGCTTTCTTT. This encodes CASSSRVDTEAFF.

This chain joins TRBV5-6 and TRBJ2-7, with D possibly being TRBD2 (6 bases). Trimming pared 0 bases from V and 9 bases from J, leaving 22 bases between. The CDR3 has 16 amino acids. In germline, CDR1 is SGHDT, CDR2 YYEEEE. CDR3 amino acids: CASSLAGAGALMGQYF. The CDR3 DNA is TGTGCCAGCAGCTTGGCCGGAGCGGGCGCGTTAATGGGGCAGTACTTC.

This rearrangement joins TRBV27 to TRBJ2-7; D gene ambiguous. Germline CDR1 and CDR2: MNHEY and SMNVEV (reference sequence). Trimming left V 2 bases short and J 3 bases short, with 11 bases between. This CDR3 has 14 amino acids. The CDR3 protein is CASSLRLGYYEQYF. In nucleotides, the CDR3 is TGTGCCAGCAGTTTACGGTTAGGGTACTACGAGCAGTACTTC.

The chain has TRBV10-1 and TRBJ1-6; D gene unclear. The CDR3 totals 14 residues. Germline CDR1 reads WNHNN; CDR2 reads SYGVQD (reference sequence). Trimming removed 5 bases from V and 7 bases from J, with 12 bases in between. CDR3 coding DNA: TGCGCCAGCAGTCCCCGGGGAGCGAATTCACCCCTCCACTTT. This encodes CASSPRGANSPLHF.

This clone occurred once. This chain uses TRBV5-1 with TRBJ2-3; TRBD1 or TRBD2 may be the D gene (5 bases each). CDR3 length: 15 residues. Germline assignment: CDR1 SGHRS and CDR2 YFSETQ. V lost 2 bases, J lost 4 bases, and 14 bases lay in between. CDR3 bases: TGCGCCAGCAGCTTATGGGGGAATGAGGCAGATACGCAGTATTTT. Protein sequence: CASSLWGNEADTQYF.